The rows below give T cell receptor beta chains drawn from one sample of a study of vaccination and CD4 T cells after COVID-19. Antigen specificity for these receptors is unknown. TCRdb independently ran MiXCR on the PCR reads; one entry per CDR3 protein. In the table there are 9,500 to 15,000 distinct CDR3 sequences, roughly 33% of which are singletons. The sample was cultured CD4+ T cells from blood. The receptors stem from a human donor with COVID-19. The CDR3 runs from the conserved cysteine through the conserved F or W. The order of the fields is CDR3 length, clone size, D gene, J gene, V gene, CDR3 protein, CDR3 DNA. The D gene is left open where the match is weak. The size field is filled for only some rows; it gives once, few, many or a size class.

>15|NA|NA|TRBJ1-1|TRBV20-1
CSARDQGGLAYEAFF
TGCAGTGCTAGAGATCAAGGGGGGCTGGCGTATGAAGCTTTCTTT
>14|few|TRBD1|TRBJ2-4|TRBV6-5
CASSYDQGQPLRYF
TGTGCCAGCAGTTACGACCAGGGACAGCCGCTTCGGTACTTC
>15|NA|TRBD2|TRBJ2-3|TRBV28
CASSFGGGGGDTQYF
TGTGCCAGCAGTTTCGGCGGCGGGGGTGGAGATACGCAGTATTTT
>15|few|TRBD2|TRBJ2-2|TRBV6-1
CASVRSGGAFGELFF
TGTGCCAGCGTCCGTAGCGGGGGGGCGTTCGGGGAGCTGTTTTTT
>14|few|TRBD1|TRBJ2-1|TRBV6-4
CASSRDRAGAEQFF
TGTGCCAGCTCCCGGGACAGGGCCGGAGCGGAGCAGTTCTTC
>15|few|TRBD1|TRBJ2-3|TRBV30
CAWSVQTGGADTQYF
TGTGCCTGGAGTGTACAAACAGGGGGCGCGGATACGCAGTATTTT
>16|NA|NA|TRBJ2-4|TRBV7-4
CASSAEGVRFENIQYF
TGTGCCAGCTCGGCGGAGGGGGTTAGGTTCGAAAACATTCAGTACTTC
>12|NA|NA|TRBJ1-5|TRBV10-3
CAISGANQPRHF
TGTGCCATCAGCGGCGCAAATCAGCCCCGGCATTTT
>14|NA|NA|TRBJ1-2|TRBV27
CASSRNRDGVDYTF
TGTGCCAGCAGTCGTAACCGGGACGGAGTTGACTACACCTTC
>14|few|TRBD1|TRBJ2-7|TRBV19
CASRGQGARYEQYF
TGTGCCAGTAGAGGACAGGGGGCCCGATACGAGCAGTACTTC
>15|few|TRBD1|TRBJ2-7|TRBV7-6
CASSLSGTGVHEQYF
TGTGCCAGCAGCTTATCCGGGACAGGAGTCCACGAGCAGTACTTC
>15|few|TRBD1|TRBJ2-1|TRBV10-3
CAISESGQGSHEQFF
TGTGCCATCAGTGAGTCGGGACAGGGTTCCCATGAGCAGTTCTTC
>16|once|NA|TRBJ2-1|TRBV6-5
CASSYLPGGSYNEQFF
TGTGCCAGCAGTTACCTCCCTGGCGGGTCCTACAATGAGCAGTTCTTC
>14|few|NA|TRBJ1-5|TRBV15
CATTMGRENQPQHF
TGTGCCACCACCATGGGCAGGGAGAATCAGCCCCAGCATTTT
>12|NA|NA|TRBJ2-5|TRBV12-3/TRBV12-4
CASSLVEETQYF
TGTGCCAGCAGTTTAGTTGAAGAGACCCAGTACTTC
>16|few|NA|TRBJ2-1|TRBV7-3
CASSPQDQGSYNEQFF
TGTGCCAGCAGCCCGCAGGACCAGGGCTCCTACAATGAGCAGTTCTTC
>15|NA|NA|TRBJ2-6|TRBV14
CASSLGLNRANVLTF
TGTGCCAGCAGTCTTGGGCTAAATCGGGCCAACGTCCTGACTTTC
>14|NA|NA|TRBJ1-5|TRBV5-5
CASSLTGQNQPQHF
TGTGCCAGCAGCTTGACGGGTCAAAATCAGCCCCAGCATTTT
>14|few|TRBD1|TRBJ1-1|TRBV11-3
CASSSRQGNTEAFF
TGTGCCAGCAGCAGCCGACAGGGGAACACTGAAGCTTTCTTT
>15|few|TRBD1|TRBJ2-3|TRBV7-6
CASSPGQGETDTQYF
TGTGCCAGCAGCCCAGGACAGGGGGAGACAGATACGCAGTATTTT
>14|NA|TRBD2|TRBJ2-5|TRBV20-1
CSALTSGGIKTQYF
TGCAGTGCTTTGACTAGCGGGGGGATCAAGACCCAGTACTTC
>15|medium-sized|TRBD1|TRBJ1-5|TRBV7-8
CASRSDRESNQPQHF
TGTGCCAGCAGATCCGACAGGGAGAGCAATCAGCCCCAGCATTTT
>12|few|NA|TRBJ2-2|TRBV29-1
CSVEVLSGELFF
TGCAGCGTTGAGGTACTGAGCGGGGAGCTGTTTTTT
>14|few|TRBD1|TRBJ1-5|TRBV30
CAWSGDRGLGPQHF
TGTGCCTGGAGTGGAGACAGGGGCTTAGGGCCCCAGCATTTT
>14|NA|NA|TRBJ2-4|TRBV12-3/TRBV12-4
CASISSLQGNIQYF
TGTGCCAGTATTTCGTCACTTCAGGGGAACATTCAGTACTTC
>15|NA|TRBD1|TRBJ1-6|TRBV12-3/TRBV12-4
CASSFQGVYNSPLHF
TGTGCCAGCAGTTTTCAGGGGGTCTATAATTCACCCCTCCACTTT
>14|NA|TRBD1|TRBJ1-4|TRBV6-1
CASSRGQPNEKLFF
TGTGCCAGCAGCCGGGGACAGCCTAATGAAAAACTGTTTTTT
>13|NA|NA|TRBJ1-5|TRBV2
CASSGDNNQPQHF
TGTGCCAGCAGCGGGGATAACAATCAGCCCCAGCATTTT
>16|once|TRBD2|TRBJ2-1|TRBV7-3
CASSSLAGGSYNEQFF
TGTGCCAGCAGCTCCTTAGCGGGGGGGTCATACAATGAGCAGTTCTTC
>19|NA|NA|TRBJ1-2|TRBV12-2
CASRFRFQTGLGANYGYTF
TGTGCAAGTCGCTTCCGATTTCAGACAGGGTTGGGAGCTAACTATGGCTACACCTTC
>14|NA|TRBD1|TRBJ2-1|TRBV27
CASSRLDRVNEQFF
TGTGCCAGCAGCCGCCTGGACAGGGTCAATGAGCAGTTCTTC
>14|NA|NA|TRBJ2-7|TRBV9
CASSGTAGSYEQYF
TGTGCCAGCAGCGGGACAGCCGGGTCCTACGAGCAGTACTTC
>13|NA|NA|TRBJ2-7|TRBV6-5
CASSYSSKDEQYF
TGTGCCAGCAGTTACTCTAGTAAGGACGAGCAGTACTTC
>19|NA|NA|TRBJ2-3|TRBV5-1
CASSLGRVVFLPSTDTQYF
TGCGCCAGCAGCTTGGGTAGGGTCGTTTTCCTTCCTAGCACAGATACGCAGTATTTT
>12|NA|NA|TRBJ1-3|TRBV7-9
CASSLVVETIYF
TGTGCCAGCAGCTTAGTCGTGGAGACCATATATTTT
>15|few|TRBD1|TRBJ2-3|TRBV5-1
CASSEGAPSTDTQYF
TGCGCCAGCAGTGAGGGGGCACCAAGCACAGATACGCAGTATTTT
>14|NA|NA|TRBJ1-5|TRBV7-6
CASSLAQGDQPQHF
TGTGCCAGCAGCTTAGCGCAGGGTGATCAGCCCCAGCATTTT
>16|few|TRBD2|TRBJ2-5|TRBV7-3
CASSAGLAGVQETQYF
TGTGCCAGCAGCGCGGGACTAGCGGGGGTCCAAGAGACCCAGTACTTC
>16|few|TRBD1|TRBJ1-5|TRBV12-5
CASGLGGTGGDQPQHF
TGTGCTAGTGGTTTGGGTGGGACAGGGGGCGATCAGCCCCAGCATTTT
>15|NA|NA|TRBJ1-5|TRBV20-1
CSARAGAYSNQPQHF
TGCAGTGCTAGAGCAGGGGCTTATAGCAATCAGCCCCAGCATTTT
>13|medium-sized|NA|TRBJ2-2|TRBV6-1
CASSAHALPELFF
TGTGCCAGCAGTGCTCATGCCCTGCCCGAGCTGTTTTTT
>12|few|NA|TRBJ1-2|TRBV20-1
CSALGTGISNTF
TGCAGTGCTCTTGGGACGGGGATTAGTAATACCTTC
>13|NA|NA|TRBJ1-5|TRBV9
CASSVDVVQPQHF
TGTGCCAGCAGCGTAGACGTCGTTCAGCCCCAGCATTTT
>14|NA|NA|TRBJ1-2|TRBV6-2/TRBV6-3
CASSYSPPNYGYTF
TGTGCCAGCAGTTACTCCCCACCTAACTATGGCTACACCTTC
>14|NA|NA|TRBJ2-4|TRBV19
CASSIGGFENIQYF
TGTGCCAGTAGTATAGGAGGGTTTGAAAACATTCAGTACTTC
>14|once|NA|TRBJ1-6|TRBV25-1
CANSKPGLGSPLHF
TGTGCCAACAGTAAACCAGGGTTGGGTTCACCCCTCCACTTT
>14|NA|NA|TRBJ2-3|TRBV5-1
CASSRRQGTDTQYF
TGCGCCAGCAGTAGGAGACAGGGCACAGATACGCAGTATTTT
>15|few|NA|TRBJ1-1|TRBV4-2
CASSQDFRGDTEAFF
TGTGCCAGCAGCCAAGACTTCAGGGGAGATACTGAAGCTTTCTTT